This T cell receptor beta chain was identified in a study of blood T cell repertoires in COVID-19. CDR1 SGHRS and CDR2 YFSETQ come from the germline V gene. The V segment lost 0 bases and the J segment 5 bases; nucleotides outside the gene matches: 9. This CDR3 comprises 16 residues. This clone was seen a single time. Some clones are missing from TCRdb's copy, which holds only in-frame ones; the method was immunoSEQ multiplex PCR. This sample has about 200,000 clones, with 75% to 85% found just once. The rearrangement links TRBV5-1 to TRBJ2-7; TRBD1 matches at 9 bases. The receptor comes from a human donor in a cohort sampled during active COVID-19. Sequenced: peripheral blood. The CDR3 region is CASSLVTGTGTHEQYF. DNA of the CDR3: TGCGCCAGCAGCTTGGTTACCGGGACAGGGACCCACGAGCAGTACTTC.